The entry below gives a single T cell receptor beta chain sequence along with its context. This sample stems from a study of blood T cell repertoires in COVID-19. About the study: Acute-phase and convalescent COVID-19 samples originated in the United States, Italy and Spain. Sources were T cells, B-cell-depleted T cells, or PBMCs; the material itself was cDNA or gDNA.

Using immunoSEQ multiplex PCR, the repertoire was profiled, and TCRdb retains in-frame clones only, with some absent. The table lists 130,000 or so clones, around 90% of them singletons. CDR1 is SNHLY, CDR2 FYNNEI, per germline. V dropped 5 bases and J dropped 3 bases, with 14 bases sitting between them. This CDR3 is built from 15 residues. This TCR was recovered from a human donor in a cohort sampled during active COVID-19. Sequenced material: peripheral blood. The gene calls are TRBV2 and TRBJ1-5; possibly TRBD1 for D (5 bases). This CDR3 is CASSRDWNFNQPQHF. The CDR3 DNA follows: TGTGCCAGCAGTCGGGACTGGAACTTCAATCAGCCCCAGCATTTT.